This T cell receptor beta chain originates from a study of T cells in pancreatic ductal adenocarcinoma. Study outcomes and limitations: Enrichment of CD45RO+ effector over naive T cells in tumors may bias clonality. Blood had more productive templates and around 8.6-fold more unique clonotypes than tumor. Tumor and blood clonality did not differ significantly, about 0.11 versus 0.072.

Data came from immunoSEQ multiplex PCR; TCRdb stores just in-frame clones and leaves some out. The repertoire holds approximately 97,000 clones, with roughly 96% as singletons. The selected patients with pancreatic ductal adenocarcinoma had surgery but no neoadjuvant therapy. The CDR3 covers 16 residues. V lost 0 bases, J lost 0 bases, and 1 base stayed unmatched. In germline, CDR1 is LNHNV, CDR2 YYDKDF (reference sequence). About this clone itself: Its antigen is unknown.

The V call is TRBV15, the J call TRBJ2-1; 8 bases align to TRBD2. Sequencing was performed on PBMCs. This TCR was recovered from a human donor with pancreatic ductal adenocarcinoma. The CDR3 region has the DNA TGTGCCACCAGCAGAGATCGGGAGGGCTCCTACAATGAGCAGTTCTTC. Translation gives CATSRDREGSYNEQFF.